Sequencing of this TCR beta chain was carried out in a study of cytotoxic CD8 clonotypes in ibrutinib-treated CLL. Study details: Among the patients, 11 presented as relapsed/refractory and 15 as treatment-naive; some 17 showed unmutated IGHV.

This clone turned up a few times. The antigen remains unidentified. With sequencing, the targeted depth ranged from 1 in 200,000 to 1 in 1 million T cells. Assay: immunoSEQ multiplex PCR; the TCRdb copy retains only in-frame clones and omits some. The sample lists 90,000 to 150,000 clones; approximately 58% were seen once. This CDR3 contains 13 residues. The study's findings and limits: Sustained-remission and progressing patients had unequal sampling times.

The V gene is TRBV21-1, the J gene TRBJ1-4. TRBV21-1 is designated a pseudogene. This sequence was found in a human donor with chronic lymphocytic leukemia. This specimen was PBMCs, taken after 24 months of ibrutinib treatment. The chain's CDR3 is CASSKPLYEKLFF. The CDR3 nucleotides are TGTGCCAGCAGCAAACCCCTCTATGAAAAACTGTTTTTT.